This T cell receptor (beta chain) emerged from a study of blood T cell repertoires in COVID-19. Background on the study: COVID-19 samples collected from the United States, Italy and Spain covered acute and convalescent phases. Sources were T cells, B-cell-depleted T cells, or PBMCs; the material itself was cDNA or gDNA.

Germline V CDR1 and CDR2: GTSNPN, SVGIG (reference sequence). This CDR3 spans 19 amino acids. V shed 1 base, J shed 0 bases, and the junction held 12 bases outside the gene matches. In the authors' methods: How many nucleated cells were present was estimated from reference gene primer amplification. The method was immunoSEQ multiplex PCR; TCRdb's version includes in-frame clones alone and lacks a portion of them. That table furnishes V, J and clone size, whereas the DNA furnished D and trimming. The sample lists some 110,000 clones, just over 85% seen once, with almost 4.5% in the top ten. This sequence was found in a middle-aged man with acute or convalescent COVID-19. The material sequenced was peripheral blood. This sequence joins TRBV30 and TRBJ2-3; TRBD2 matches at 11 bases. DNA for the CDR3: TGTGCCTGGAGTGCCGGGACTAGCGGAACCAAGACTAGCACAGATACGCAGTATTTT. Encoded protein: CAWSAGTSGTKTSTDTQYF.